The clone carrying this TCR beta chain was seen many times. Its specificity is not known. The sample comes from a study of T cell repertoires in cytomegalovirus infection. The wider study: Public TCR beta signatures provided an indication of both CMV infection and a matching HLA type. Study-level findings and limits: HLA-C-restricted CMV clonotypes gave the most frequent clonotype in two of eight donors. Using cumulative public TCR beta family frequency, the authors identified those who carried CMV together with the relevant HLA.

TCRdb recomputed calls from the reads with MiXCR, one row per CDR3 protein. The table includes fewer than 550,000 distinct CDR3 sequences, approximately 32% detected once. Germline CDR1 reads SGHVS; CDR2 reads FQNEAQ. This CDR3 spans 15 amino acids. Germline trimming cut 5 bases from V and 2 bases from J; bases unmatched to any gene: 3. Sequences were obtained from PBMCs. This TCR was recovered from a human donor in good health (CMV status not recorded). Some clones in this sample may be carry-over from other donors' samples. The chain joins TRBV7-8 to TRBJ2-6, with TRBD1 identical over 7 bases. CDR3 DNA sequence: TGTGCCAGCAGCCCAGACAGGGCTGGGGCCAACGTCCTGACTTTC. It codes for CASSPDRAGANVLTF.